Below, 26 T cell receptor beta chains from the same sample are listed, as sequenced in a study of blood T cell repertoires in COVID-19. Data came from immunoSEQ multiplex PCR; TCRdb stores just in-frame clones and leaves some out. The top ten clones hold approximately 4.9% of a sample with around 220,000 clones, about 80% of them seen once. The sequenced sample was peripheral blood. These receptors originate from a woman aged 80 or over with active or convalescent COVID-19.

This rearrangement joins TRBV28 to TRBJ1-6; 7 bases agree with TRBD1. Germline V gene lookup returns CDR1 MDHEN and CDR2 SYDVKM. J was trimmed by 0 bases and V by 7 bases; bases with no gene match: 3. This CDR3 spans 15 amino acids. The CDR3 here is CASNGDSSYNSPLHF. CDR3 DNA sequence: TGTGCCAGCAATGGGGACAGCTCCTATAATTCACCCCTCCACTTT.

The V and J genes are TRBV7-2 and TRBJ1-1; tentatively, D is TRBD1 (6 bases). The V and J ends lost 6 bases and 4 bases respectively, with 12 bases between them. Germline loops: CDR1 SGHTA, CDR2 FQGNSA. The CDR3 runs 13 residues. The DNA of the CDR3 is TGTGCCAGCAGTAGAAGCAGGGGCACTGAAGCTTTCTTT. Protein: CASSRSRGTEAFF.

This clone occurred a few times. The CDR3: CASSPPGQGYTEAFF. CDR3 coding DNA: TGTGCCAGTAGTCCCCCGGGACAGGGGTACACTGAAGCTTTCTTT. The chain carries TRBV19 and TRBJ1-1; 10 bases fit TRBD1. V shed 5 bases, J shed 3 bases, and the junction held 6 bases outside the gene matches. The CDR3 spans 15 residues. Looked up from germline, CDR1 is LNHDA and CDR2 is SQIVND (reference sequence).

J is TRBJ1-2 and V is TRBV28; D is unclear. The V and J ends lost 7 bases and 7 bases respectively, with 10 bases between them. CDR1 is MDHEN and CDR2 is SYDVKM in the germline V gene. The CDR3 has 11 amino acids. The CDR3 bases are TGTGCCAGCACCGGTGGGCTTGGCTACACCTTC. Amino acids: CASTGGLGYTF.

The chain is built from TRBV5-1 and TRBJ2-5; 10 nucleotides align to TRBD1. V was pared by 4 bases and J by 7 bases, with 16 bases of the junction left unmatched. The CDR3 is made up of 17 amino acids. Per the germline V gene, CDR1 is SGHRS and CDR2 is YFSETQ. The CDR3 bases are TGCGCCAGCAGCACGCAGACCGGGACAGGGGTGAGGGGGACCCAGTACTTC. Translating gives CASSTQTGTGVRGTQYF.

This clone was counted a single time. The V gene is TRBV19, the J gene TRBJ2-1; D not certain. The CDR3 runs to 13 residues. Trimming took 6 bases from V and 5 from J, leaving 11 bases between them. Germline CDR1 and CDR2: LNHDA and SQIVND (reference sequence). CDR3 DNA: TGTGCCAGTAGCCACCTAGTAAACAATGAGCAGTTCTTC. Translation: CASSHLVNNEQFF.

The DNA of the CDR3 is TGTGCCAGTAAGCTCACAGATACGCAGTATTTT. It codes for CASKLTDTQYF. This rearrangement joins TRBV19 to TRBJ2-3; no reliable D call. From germline, CDR1 is LNHDA and CDR2 SQIVND (reference sequence). The CDR3 runs to 11 residues. Trimming took off 7 bases at V and 2 bases at J, with 4 bases between the two ends.

This clone was counted once. The sample contains more than one DNA sequence encoding this CDR3. The CDR3 loop is CAGDSSGANVLTF. CDR3 nucleotide sequence: TGTGCCGGAGACAGCTCTGGGGCCAACGTCCTGACTTTC. The rearrangement links TRBV30 to TRBJ2-6, with D possibly TRBD1 on 5 matching bases. The CDR3 consists of 13 residues. Trimming removed 8 bases from V and 0 bases from J, with 8 bases in between. Germline V lookup: CDR1 GTSNPN, CDR2 SVGIG (reference sequence).

A single count supports this clone. The rearrangement links TRBV6-6 to TRBJ2-7; 11 nucleotides line up with TRBD2. The germline V gene encodes CDR1 MNHNY and CDR2 SVGAGI (reference sequence). The CDR3 contains 11 residues. As DNA, the CDR3 is TGTGTTACTAGCGGGAGCTACGAGCAGTACTTC. This translates into CVTSGSYEQYF.

The V call is TRBV21-1, the J call TRBJ1-2. TRBV21-1 is marked as a pseudogene. This CDR3 spans 12 amino acids. The chain's CDR3 is CASSKGGDVRNF. The CDR3 coding sequence is TGTGCCAGCAGCAAAGGGGGGGATGTCAGAAACTTC.

The V gene is TRBV29-1, the J gene TRBJ1-4, with 10 bases lining up with TRBD1. V gave up 4 bases and J gave up 6 bases; unmatched junction bases: 2. This CDR3 contains 13 residues. Per the germline V gene, CDR1 is SQVTM and CDR2 is ANQGSEA. CDR3 amino acids: CSVGGQGDEKLFF. The CDR3, as DNA: TGCAGCGTTGGTGGACAGGGGGATGAAAAACTGTTTTTT.

This clone was seen a handful of times. CDR3: CASSEGGTEQFF. The CDR3 DNA reads TGTGCCAGCAGTGAAGGGGGCACTGAGCAGTTCTTC. The chain couples TRBV2 to TRBJ2-1; a weak D match, TRBD1 (5 bases). The CDR3 consists of 12 residues. V dropped 1 base and J dropped 9 bases, with 7 bases sitting between them. Looked up from germline, CDR1 is SNHLY and CDR2 is FYNNEI.

Of note for this clone: At one of its ends the junction is not consistent with the germline gene, which may arise from a read error. This chain uses TRBV3-1 (or the pseudogene TRBV3-2) with TRBJ2-7, with D uncertain. Germline V CDR1 and CDR2: LGHDT, YNNKEL (reference sequence). The CDR3 contains 13 residues. In DNA form, the CDR3 reads TGTGCCAGCACCCAAAGTGCTGGGCACGAGCAGTACTTC. Translating it yields CASTQSAGHEQYF.

The rearrangement joins TRBV18 to TRBJ2-7; 9 nucleotides line up with TRBD1. Losses at the gene ends were 0 bases for V and 3 bases for J; bases not matched to a gene: 12. Germline CDR1 KGHSH, CDR2 LQKENI. The CDR3 length is 18 residues. CDR3 bases: TGTGCCAGCTCACCACCGGGACAGGGACCGAATAACGTCTACGAGCAGTACTTC. Encoded protein: CASSPPGQGPNNVYEQYF.

This chain connects TRBV12-1 to TRBJ2-5; TRBD2, the D gene given by the table, was not confirmed from the DNA. TRBV12-1 is recorded as a pseudogene. The CDR3 is 10 amino acids. As DNA, the CDR3 is TGTGCCAGCAGCACCGGGACTTGGTACTTC. This gives the protein CASSTGTWYF.

The gene calls are TRBV4-2 and TRBJ1-1; no clear D. Trimming cost V 0 bases and J 5 bases, with 13 bases left between them. The germline V gene has CDR1 LGHNA and CDR2 YNFKEQ. This CDR3 comprises 15 residues. Written as DNA, the CDR3 is TGTGCCAGCAGCCAAGATCGAGAGACACGGACTGAAGCTTTCTTT. This codes for CASSQDRETRTEAFF.

This chain connects TRBV29-1 to TRBJ1-4, with 10 bases matching TRBD1. Unmatched junction bases numbered 15, after V lost 8 bases and J lost 0 bases. CDR3 length: 18 amino acids. CDR1 is SQVTM, CDR2 ANQGSEA, per germline. CDR3 loop: CSLLDRGFQWSTNEKLFF. The CDR3 nucleotides read TGCAGCCTGTTGGACAGGGGGTTCCAGTGGTCAACTAATGAAAAACTGTTTTTT.

As concerns this clone: A junction end diverges from the germline sequence, so it may reflect a read error. The rearrangement joins TRBV7-7 to TRBJ2-5; maybe TRBD1 (5 bases). Germline V lookup: CDR1 SSHAT, CDR2 FNYEAQ (reference sequence). The CDR3 spans 20 residues. The CDR3 DNA follows: TGTGCTAGCAGCTTACGGGTATTCTCAAATCAGGGCCCGTACCAAGAGACCCAGTACTTC. Its protein is CASSLRVFSNQGPYQETQYF.

This rearrangement joins TRBV29-1 to TRBJ1-1; weak D call: TRBD1 (5 bases). In germline, CDR1 is SQVTM, CDR2 ANQGSEA. The CDR3 covers 14 residues. With 5 bases removed from V and 0 bases from J, the gap between germline ends came to 13 bases. The CDR3 reads CSVLGGGVNTEAFF. The CDR3 DNA is TGCAGCGTTTTGGGAGGAGGGGTGAACACTGAAGCTTTCTTT.

The gene calls are TRBV2 and TRBJ1-2; 10 bases are shared with TRBD1. The V gene end was trimmed by 6 bases and the J gene end by 3 bases; junction bases not matched to a gene: 4. Germline values: CDR1 SNHLY, CDR2 FYNNEI. This CDR3 contains 14 residues. In nucleotides, the CDR3 is TGTGCCAGCAGCGGACAGGGGGGAGACTATGGCTACACCTTC. Its protein product is CASSGQGGDYGYTF.

The chain links TRBV9 to TRBJ2-5; D is unclear. The CDR3 extends over 13 amino acids. Looked up from germline, CDR1 is SGDLS and CDR2 is YYNGEE. The ends were cut back, 3 bases at V and 0 bases at J, with 6 bases in the middle. CDR3 protein: CASSALNQETQYF. The CDR3 bases are TGTGCCAGCAGCGCACTGAACCAAGAGACCCAGTACTTC.

This clone appeared a single time. The chain combines TRBV29-1 with TRBJ1-1, with D maybe TRBD1 (5 bases). V gave up 6 bases and J gave up 7 bases, with 15 bases separating them. From germline, CDR1 is SQVTM and CDR2 ANQGSEA. This CDR3 contains 12 residues. CDR3 sequence (DNA): TGCAGCGTGCGGGGCCTCGGAAATGAAGCTTTCTTT. Translated, it gives CSVRGLGNEAFF. The variable domain in full, with the rest retrieved from reference TRBV29-1 and TRBJ1-1, is SAVISQKPSRDICQRGTSLTIQCQVDSQVTMMFWYRQQPGQSLTLIATANQGSEATYESGFVIDKFPISRPNLTFSTLTVSNMSPEDSSIYLCSVRGLGNEAFFGQGTRLTVV.

The chain uses TRBV4-1 and TRBJ1-5; D ambiguous. V was pared by 5 bases and J by 4 bases, with 6 bases between. The CDR3 is 12 residues long. Germline V lookup: CDR1 MGHRA, CDR2 YSYEKL. CDR3 amino acids: CASSDINQPQHF. CDR3 nucleotide sequence: TGCGCCAGCAGCGACATTAATCAGCCCCAGCATTTT.

This clone showed up just a few times. The chain couples TRBV19 to TRBJ1-1; 10 bases are a match to TRBD1. Unmatched junction bases numbered 6, after V lost 6 bases and J lost 5 bases. This CDR3 is built from 14 residues. Germline V gene data show CDR1 as LNHDA and CDR2 as SQIVND (reference sequence). CDR3 nucleotide sequence: TGTGCCAGTAGCCGGGACAGGGGTAGGACTGAAGCTTTCTTT. Its protein product is CASSRDRGRTEAFF. The variable domain in full, completed from reference TRBV19 and TRBJ1-1, reads DGGITQSPKYLFRKEGQNVTLSCEQNLNHDAMYWYRQDPGQGLRLIYYSQIVNDFQKGDIAEGYSVSREKKESFPLTVTSAQKNPTAFYLCASSRDRGRTEAFFGQGTRLTVV.

This clone has only one observation. The V gene is TRBV12-3 or TRBV12-4, the J gene TRBJ1-2; perhaps TRBD1 as D (5 bases). Trimming removed 3 bases at V and 7 bases at J, with 12 bases between. The CDR3 covers 13 residues. The CDR3 here is CASSFFREAGYTF. The CDR3 DNA sequence: TGTGCCAGCAGTTTCTTCAGGGAAGCTGGCTACACCTTC.

The J gene is TRBJ1-6, the V gene TRBV27, with D tentatively TRBD1 (5 bases). The CDR3 length is 17 residues. The V end lost 5 bases, the J end lost 0 bases, and 14 bases lay between the germline ends. Germline-derived CDR1 and CDR2 are MNHEY and SMNVEV (reference sequence). CDR3 in amino acids: CASSRLTDSSYNSPLHF. In nucleotides, the CDR3 is TGTGCCAGCAGTAGACTGACAGATAGCTCCTATAATTCACCCCTCCACTTT.